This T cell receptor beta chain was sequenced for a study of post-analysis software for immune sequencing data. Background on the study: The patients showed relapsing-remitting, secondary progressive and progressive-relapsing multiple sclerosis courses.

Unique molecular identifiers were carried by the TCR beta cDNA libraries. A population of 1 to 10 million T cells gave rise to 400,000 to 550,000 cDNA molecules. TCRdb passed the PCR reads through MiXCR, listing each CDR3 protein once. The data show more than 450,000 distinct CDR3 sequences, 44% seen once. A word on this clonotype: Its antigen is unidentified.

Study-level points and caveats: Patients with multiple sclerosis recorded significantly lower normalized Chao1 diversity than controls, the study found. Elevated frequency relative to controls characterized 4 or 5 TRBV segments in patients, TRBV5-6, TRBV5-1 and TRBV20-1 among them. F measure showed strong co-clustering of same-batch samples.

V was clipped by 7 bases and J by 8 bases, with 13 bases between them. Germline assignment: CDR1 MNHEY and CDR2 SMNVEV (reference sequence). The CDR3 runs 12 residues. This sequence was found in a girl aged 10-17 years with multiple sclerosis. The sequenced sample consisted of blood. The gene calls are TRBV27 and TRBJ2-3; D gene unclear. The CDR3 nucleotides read TGTGCCAGCAACTCCCTGGCGAGTACGCAGTATTTT. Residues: CASNSLASTQYF.